The source of this T cell receptor beta chain is a study of Graves' ophthalmopathy and Graves' hyperthyroidism (dated by TCRdb to 2016 to 2019). About the investigation overall: Hyperthyroidism was considered stable if no progression to ophthalmopathy occurred within 18 months of follow-up. A discovery set of 100 patients (43 ophthalmopathy, about 55 stable hyperthyroidism) was enrolled to explore V-J signatures distinguishing ophthalmopathy from hyperthyroidism. For independent validation, a separate cohort was made up of some 19 hyperthyroidism patients plus 17 patients who later progressed from hyperthyroidism to ophthalmopathy. In total, some 130 blood samples were TCR-sequenced: fewer than 50 ophthalmopathy, under 80 hyperthyroidism and some 17 hyperthyroidism-to-ophthalmopathy patients. T-cell repertoires of thyroid tissue and blood were compared in over 5 hyperthyroidism patients. Once sampling was done, hyperthyroidism patients were given methimazole at a starting dose of 30 mg daily, while ophthalmopathy patients were given high-dose intravenous methylprednisolone. TCR beta repertoire signatures were used to distinguish Graves' ophthalmopathy from Graves' hyperthyroidism and to predict progression to ophthalmopathy. General conclusions and limits of the study: Among expanded thyroid clonotypes with frequency above 0.001, most also showed up in blood, which suggests that blood repertoires may reflect the thyroid immune response. No statistical method was used to predetermine the sample size, and group allocation was not hidden from the investigators. In validation, the model predicted ophthalmopathy progression with about 71% sensitivity and 72.22% specificity; 12 predicted patients were CT-confirmed with GO in a median of approximately 6.5 months. In cross-validation, the 13-signature model distinguished ophthalmopathy from stable hyperthyroidism with about 90% sensitivity and around 81% specificity, and in the test set the corresponding values were approximately 79% and 70%.

The hyperthyroidism patients were 18 to 65 years old and newly diagnosed, with a disease duration of less than 2 months. Patients with other autoimmune diseases, uncontrolled infections, pregnancy or lactation were excluded from the study. Diagnosis was based on clinical symptoms, serum thyroxine, TRAb, thyroid ultrasound and orbital computed tomography. Total RNA was extracted with Trizol reagent and quality-checked on an Agilent 2100 Bioanalyzer. For repertoire sequencing, the TCR beta CDR3 regions were amplified from RNA transcripts. The first round of RT-PCR was done with HTBI primers and the Qiagen OneStep RT-PCR kit, and was followed by a second round of multiplex PCR, then size selection and purification. Libraries were sequenced paired-end with 100 bp reads on an Illumina HiSeq2000. The authors processed their data as follows. SOAPnuke was used to process the reads, removing any read that contained adapters or uncalled bases, had a mean Phred below 15, or lacked an exact match to the constant primer or identifier. COPE v1.2.5 was used to merge the high-quality paired reads. Clonotypes were defined as unique nucleotide sequences and were aligned to IMGT TRB V, D and J references using MiTCR v1.1. Analysis was restricted to V-J combinations with a frequency above 0.0001, which covered roughly 99% of repertoires. For each V-J combination, a TCR clonal expansion and chaos score was defined as the ratio of F50 clonal expansion to chaos observed in the TCRdist matrix. Features were reduced by Welch's t-statistics and random forest to around 13 V-J combinations, which fed a naive Bayes classifier. Thyroid-blood repertoire similarity was quantified with the Morisita-Horn index. The public sequencing data were trimmed at Q25 with fastp and processed into clonotypes with MiXCR by TCRdb, which kept only in-frame beta chains. When rows share a CDR3 protein, they turn into one entry using the most common DNA and genes. The V and J calls come from TCRdb's annotation, not from the publication. A total of around 1,200,000 distinct CDR3 sequences appear in this sample, about two fifths of them only once. The leading ten clones occupy 11% of the sample.

This clonotype was picked up many times. Its specific antigen is unknown. No much larger clonotype is one base removed from it; base qualities were not supplied. Sequenced material: peripheral blood or thyroid tissue (not recorded which). The clonotype was recovered from an adult man with Graves' hyperthyroidism.

The nucleotide sequence reads as follows: TGTGCCAGCAGCGTAGGCCCTTCCAGAGAGACCCAGTACTTC. This sequence encodes CASSVGPSRETQYF. The chain joins TRBV9 to TRBJ2-5; the D gene remains uncertain. From the cysteine up to the phenylalanine, the CDR3 has a length of 14 residues. CDR3 DNA is the only sequence kept; it has 42 bases, read in frame from the first base. The V end loses 0 bases and the J end loses 4 bases, and a stretch of 10 bases separates them. Looking up the germline V gene yields CDR1 SGDLS and CDR2 YYNGEE.